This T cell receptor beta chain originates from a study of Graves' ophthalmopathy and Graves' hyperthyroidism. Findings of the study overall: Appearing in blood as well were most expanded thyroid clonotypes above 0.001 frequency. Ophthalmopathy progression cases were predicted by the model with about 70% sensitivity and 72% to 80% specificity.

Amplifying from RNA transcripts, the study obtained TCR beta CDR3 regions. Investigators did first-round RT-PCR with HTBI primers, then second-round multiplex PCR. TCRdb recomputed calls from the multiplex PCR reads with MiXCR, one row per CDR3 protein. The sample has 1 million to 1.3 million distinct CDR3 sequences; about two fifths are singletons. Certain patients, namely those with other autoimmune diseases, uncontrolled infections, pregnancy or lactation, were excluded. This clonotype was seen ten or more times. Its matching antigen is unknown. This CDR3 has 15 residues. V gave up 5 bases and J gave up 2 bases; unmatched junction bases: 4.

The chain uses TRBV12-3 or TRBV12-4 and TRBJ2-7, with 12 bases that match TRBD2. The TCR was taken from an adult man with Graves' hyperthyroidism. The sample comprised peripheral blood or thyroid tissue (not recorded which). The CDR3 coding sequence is TGTGCCAGCAGTCTTAGACTAGCGGGAGCCTACGAGCAGTACTTC. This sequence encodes CASSLRLAGAYEQYF.